What follows are 22 T cell receptor beta chains derived from one specimen sequenced in a study of OX40 agonist ivuxolimab in advanced cancers. Profiling relied on immunoSEQ multiplex PCR, and the TCRdb table lists in-frame clones only, not all of them. The sample lists tens of thousands of clones, 65% to 85% occurring once. The sequencing here drew on CD4+ or CD8+ T cells sorted from blood, taken in a trial of the OX40 agonist ivuxolimab. These receptors were collected from an adult with an advanced solid tumor such as melanoma, head and neck, liver or kidney cancer.

V is TRBV27 and J is TRBJ2-1, with D possibly being TRBD1 or TRBD2 (5 bases each). This CDR3 region has 11 residues. Germline-derived CDR1 and CDR2 are MNHEY and SMNVEV (reference sequence). V lost 8 bases, J lost 7 bases, and 9 bases lay in between. Written as DNA, the CDR3 is TGTGCCAGCCATGGGGGTAATGAGCAGTTCTTC. Protein: CASHGGNEQFF.

This chain connects TRBV5-1 to TRBJ2-3; D is unclear. Germline V lookup: CDR1 SGHRS, CDR2 YFSETQ. The CDR3 extends over 15 amino acids. With 2 bases removed from V and 2 bases from J, the gap between germline ends came to 12 bases. For the CDR3, the DNA is TGCGCCAGCAGCTTAAGAAGATCCGACACAGATACGCAGTATTTT. Its translation is CASSLRRSDTDTQYF.

The chain employs TRBV19 and TRBJ1-6, with D perhaps matching TRBD1 (6 bases). The V gene lost 6 bases and the J gene lost 0 bases, with 18 bases spanning the gap. The CDR3 loop spans 18 amino acids. Germline V gene lookup returns CDR1 LNHDA and CDR2 SQIVND (reference sequence). The DNA for the CDR3 is TGTGCCAGTAGCTCCGGGACACAACCGAGCTCCTATAATTCACCCCTCCACTTT. This codes for CASSSGTQPSSYNSPLHF.

The rearrangement links TRBV10-3 to TRBJ1-2; D perhaps matches TRBD1 (5 bases). With 4 bases removed from V and 8 bases from J, the gap between germline ends came to 17 bases. The CDR3 sequence is 14 residues long. The germline V gene has CDR1 ENHRY and CDR2 SYGVKD. The CDR3 sequence is CAISVEGREGGYTF. The CDR3 nucleotides read TGTGCCATCAGTGTGGAAGGCAGGGAAGGCGGCTACACCTTC.

The rearrangement uses TRBV6-6 and TRBJ2-3; no definite D call. Trimming cost V 0 bases and J 6 bases, with 13 bases left between them. CDR1 is MNHNY, CDR2 SVGAGI, per germline (reference sequence). The length of the CDR3 is 15 residues. Here the CDR3 DNA reads TGTGCCAGCAGTTACTCTCATTGGCCTCCGGATACGCAGTATTTT. This encodes CASSYSHWPPDTQYF.

The chain recombines TRBV9 with TRBJ1-5; TRBD1 might be the D (5 bases). The CDR3 is made up of 15 amino acids. Germline V lookup: CDR1 SGDLS, CDR2 YYNGEE. V lost 4 bases, J lost 6 bases, and 17 bases lay in between. CDR3 coding DNA: TGTGCCAGCAGCCTGGAGGGGTTAGGCGGTCAGCCCCAGCATTTT. Translated: CASSLEGLGGQPQHF.

V gene TRBV6-5 combines with J gene TRBJ2-7, with D possibly being TRBD1 (5 bases). The CDR3 totals 14 residues. Germline V gene data show CDR1 as MNHEY and CDR2 as SVGAGI. Between the trimmed V and J ends, which lost 6 bases and 1 base, there was a span of 13 bases. The CDR3 sequence: CASSPLGASYEQYF. Here the CDR3 DNA reads TGTGCCAGCAGCCCCCTTGGGGCTTCCTACGAGCAGTACTTC.

This clone appeared a few times. The V and J genes are TRBV6-6 and TRBJ2-3, with D perhaps TRBD2 (6 bases). Trimming removed 3 bases at V and 6 bases at J, with 10 bases between. In germline, CDR1 is MNHNY, CDR2 SVGAGI (reference sequence). The CDR3 has 13 residues. CDR3 sequence: CASSYSLADTQYF. The CDR3 region has the DNA TGTGCCAGCAGTTATTCCCTAGCGGATACGCAGTATTTT.

The rearrangement uses TRBV29-1 and TRBJ2-1; a possible D gene is TRBD2 (5 bases). This CDR3 is 15 amino acids long. The germline gives CDR1 SQVTM, CDR2 ANQGSEA. V gave up 1 base and J gave up 0 bases, with 10 bases separating them. The CDR3 nucleotides read TGCAGCGTTGAAGGGGTCGGGGTCTCCTACAATGAGCAGTTCTTC. It specifies CSVEGVGVSYNEQFF.

V and J are TRBV19 and TRBJ2-1, with a weak D call TRBD1 (6 bases). The germline V and J ends were trimmed by 5 bases and 2 bases, with 19 bases remaining between them. CDR3 size: 17 residues. Germline-derived CDR1 and CDR2 are LNHDA and SQIVND (reference sequence). The CDR3 sequence: CASSFSTGHLAYNEQFF. The CDR3 DNA reads as TGTGCCAGTAGTTTCTCCACAGGGCACTTAGCCTACAATGAGCAGTTCTTC. The variable domain in full, with the rest retrieved from reference TRBV19 and TRBJ2-1, is DGGITQSPKYLFRKEGQNVTLSCEQNLNHDAMYWYRQDPGQGLRLIYYSQIVNDFQKGDIAEGYSVSREKKESFPLTVTSAQKNPTAFYLCASSFSTGHLAYNEQFFGPGTRLTVL.

For this clone: One junction end does not reproduce the germline sequence, and a read error may be involved. The rearrangement uses TRBV6-6 and TRBJ2-5, with 7 bases lining up with TRBD2. The CDR3 is 12 amino acids. Germline CDR1 and CDR2: MNHNY and SVGAGI (reference sequence). The CDR3 here is CASSPRGENQYF. DNA of the CDR3: TGTGCCAGCAGCCCCCGGGGGGAGAACCAGTACTTC.

The V and J genes are TRBV6-6 and TRBJ1-1; D remains ambiguous. The CDR3 consists of 13 residues. Trimming cost V 0 bases and J 8 bases, with 10 bases left between them. Germline V gene lookup returns CDR1 MNHNY and CDR2 SVGAGI (reference sequence). CDR3 DNA: TGTGCCAGCAGTTACTCTAAGGGCGGGGAAGCTTTCTTT. Translation gives CASSYSKGGEAFF.

The chain recombines TRBV29-1 with TRBJ2-5; D remains ambiguous. The germline V gene has CDR1 SQVTM and CDR2 ANQGSEA. V lost 3 bases and J lost 4, with 9 bases in between. The CDR3 runs 12 residues. This CDR3 is CSVEPAVETQYF. The CDR3 nucleotides are TGCAGCGTTGAGCCAGCAGTAGAGACCCAGTACTTC.

V gene TRBV15 combines with J gene TRBJ2-1; TRBD1 might be the D (5 bases). Germline V gene lookup returns CDR1 LNHNV and CDR2 YYDKDF (reference sequence). V dropped 3 bases and J dropped 4 bases, with 13 bases sitting between them. This CDR3 is 15 amino acids long. As DNA, the CDR3 is TGTGCCACCAGCAGGGGGCAGACACCTTACAATGAGCAGTTCTTC. Translated: CATSRGQTPYNEQFF. The full variable domain, in which reference TRBV15 and TRBJ2-1 provide the parts outside the CDR3, is DAMVIQNPRYQVTQFGKPVTLSCSQTLNHNVMYWYQQKSSQAPKLLFHYYDKDFNNEADTPDNFQSRRPNTSFCFLDIRSPGLGDTAMYLCATSRGQTPYNEQFFGPGTRLTVL.

The chain couples TRBV4-1 to TRBJ1-1; D is unclear. Trimming removed 2 bases at V and 1 base at J, with 5 bases between. This CDR3 has 13 residues. Germline V gene data show CDR1 as MGHRA and CDR2 as YSYEKL. The CDR3 DNA follows: TGCGCCAGCAGCCAACTAGGGAACACTGAAGCTTTCTTT. Amino acid sequence: CASSQLGNTEAFF.

This clone was observed once. J is TRBJ1-2 and V is TRBV6-9; D unresolved. The CDR3 is 21 amino acids. Germline CDR1 is MNHGY and CDR2 is SVAAGI. The V end was cut by 5 bases, the J end by 4 bases, with 35 bases between. The CDR3 coding sequence is TGTGCCAGCAGTGGATCGACGAGAGCAGCGCGACTGGACGGAAAGACCTATGGCTACACCTTC. Translated: CASSGSTRAARLDGKTYGYTF.

The V and J genes are TRBV27 and TRBJ1-1; 7 bases line up with TRBD1. CDR1 is MNHEY and CDR2 is SMNVEV in the germline V gene (reference sequence). Germline trimming cut 5 bases from V and 6 bases from J; bases unmatched to any gene: 9. The length of the CDR3 is 14 residues. DNA for the CDR3: TGTGCCAGCAGTGCAGACAGGGCTCGCTCTGAAGCTTTCTTT. It is translated as CASSADRARSEAFF.

The chain has TRBV4-3 and TRBJ1-2, with D hard to call. The CDR3 has 15 amino acids. Germline V CDR1 and CDR2: LGHNA, YSLEER. Trimming removed 0 bases at V and 9 bases at J, with 17 bases between. The CDR3: CASSQDRSGRTSYTF. In nucleotides, the CDR3 is TGCGCCAGCAGCCAAGATCGTTCTGGTCGGACGAGCTACACCTTC.

The J gene is TRBJ2-7, the V gene TRBV4-3; 7 positions match TRBD2. Germline V gives CDR1 LGHNA, CDR2 YSLEER. Trimming removed 0 bases from V and 4 bases from J; junction bases left unmatched: 6. This CDR3 comprises 15 residues. The CDR3 loop is CASSQDRGSGYEQYF. The CDR3 region has the DNA TGCGCCAGCAGCCAAGATCGGGGTAGCGGGTACGAGCAGTACTTC.

The chain links TRBV9 to TRBJ1-1; no clear D gene. Between the trimmed V and J ends, which lost 4 bases and 9 bases, there was a span of 7 bases. Germline loops: CDR1 SGDLS, CDR2 YYNGEE. The length of the CDR3 is 10 residues. CDR3 in DNA: TGTGCCAGCAGCCCCGATCAAGCTTTCTTT. This encodes CASSPDQAFF. Drawing the rest from reference TRBV9 and TRBJ1-1, the complete variable domain is DSGVTQTPKHLITATGQRVTLRCSPRSGDLSVYWYQQSLDQGLQFLIQYYNGEERAKGNILERFSAQQFPDLHSELNLSSLELGDSALYFCASSPDQAFFGQGTRLTVV.

The gene calls are TRBV7-6 and TRBJ1-2; a weak D match, TRBD1 (5 bases). V gave up 2 bases and J gave up 4 bases, with 11 bases separating them. Germline V lookup: CDR1 SGHVS, CDR2 FNYEAQ. The CDR3 runs to 14 residues. The CDR3 DNA sequence: TGTGCCAGCAGCTTATCCCCGGGGGGCTATGGCTACACCTTC. Translating it yields CASSLSPGGYGYTF. The full variable domain, rest sourced from reference TRBV7-6 and TRBJ1-2, is GAGVSQSPRYKVTKRGQDVALRCDPISGHVSLYWYRQALGQGPEFLTYFNYEAQQDKSGLPNDRFSAERPEGSISTLTIQRTEQRDSAMYRCASSLSPGGYGYTFGSGTRLTVV.

The rearrangement links TRBV4-1 to TRBJ2-7; D is unresolved. Germline V CDR1 and CDR2: MGHRA, YSYEKL. The length of the CDR3 is 13 residues. The ends were cut back, 4 bases at V and 12 bases at J, with 19 bases in the middle. The CDR3 nucleotides are TGCGCCAGCAGCCTCCTTACACTCGCTCAGCCGTACTTC. It codes for CASSLLTLAQPYF.